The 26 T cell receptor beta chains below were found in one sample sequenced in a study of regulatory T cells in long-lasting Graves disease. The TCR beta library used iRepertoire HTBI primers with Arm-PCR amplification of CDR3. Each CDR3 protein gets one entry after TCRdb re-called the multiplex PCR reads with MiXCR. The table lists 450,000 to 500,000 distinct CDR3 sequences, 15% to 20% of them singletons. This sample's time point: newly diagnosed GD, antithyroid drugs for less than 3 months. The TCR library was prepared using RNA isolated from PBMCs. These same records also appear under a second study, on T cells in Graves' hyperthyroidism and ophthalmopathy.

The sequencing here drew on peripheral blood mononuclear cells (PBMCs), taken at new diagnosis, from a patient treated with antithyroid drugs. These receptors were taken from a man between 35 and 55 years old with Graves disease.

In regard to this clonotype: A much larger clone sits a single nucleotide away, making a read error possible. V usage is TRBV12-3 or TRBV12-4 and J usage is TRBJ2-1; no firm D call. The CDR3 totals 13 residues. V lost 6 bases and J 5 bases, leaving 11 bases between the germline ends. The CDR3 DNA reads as TGTGCCAGCAGCCTCCAGGTTAACAATGAGCAGTTCTTC. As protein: CASSLQVNNEQFF.

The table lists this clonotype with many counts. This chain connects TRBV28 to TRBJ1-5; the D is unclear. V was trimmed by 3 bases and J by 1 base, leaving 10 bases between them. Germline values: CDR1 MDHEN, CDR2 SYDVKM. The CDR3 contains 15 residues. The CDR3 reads CASSFPGLSNQPQHF. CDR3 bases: TGTGCCAGCAGTTTCCCGGGCTTGAGCAATCAGCCCCAGCATTTT.

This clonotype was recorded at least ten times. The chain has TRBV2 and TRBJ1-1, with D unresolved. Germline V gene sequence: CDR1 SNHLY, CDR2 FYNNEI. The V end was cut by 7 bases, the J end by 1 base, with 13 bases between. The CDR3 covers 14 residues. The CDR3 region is CASTRVQRNTEAFF. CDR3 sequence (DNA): TGTGCCAGCACCCGCGTGCAGCGGAACACTGAAGCTTTCTTT.

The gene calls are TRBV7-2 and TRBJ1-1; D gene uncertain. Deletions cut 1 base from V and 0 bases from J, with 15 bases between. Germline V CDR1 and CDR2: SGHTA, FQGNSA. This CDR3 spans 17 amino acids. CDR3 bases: TGTGCCAGCAGCTTAGTTTGGTCGGCAGGATTGAACACTGAAGCTTTCTTT. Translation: CASSLVWSAGLNTEAFF. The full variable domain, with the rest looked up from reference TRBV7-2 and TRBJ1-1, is GAGVSQSPSNKVTEKGKDVELRCDPISGHTALYWYRQSLGQGLEFLIYFQGNSAPDKSGLPSDRFSAERTGGSVSTLTIQRTQQEDSAVYLCASSLVWSAGLNTEAFFGQGTRLTVV.

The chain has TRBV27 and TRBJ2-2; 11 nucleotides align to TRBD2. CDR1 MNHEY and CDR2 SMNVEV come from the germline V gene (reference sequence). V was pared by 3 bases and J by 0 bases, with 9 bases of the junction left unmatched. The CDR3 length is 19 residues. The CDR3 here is CASSFVTPGLAANTGELFF. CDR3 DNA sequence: TGTGCCAGCAGTTTCGTAACACCGGGACTAGCGGCGAACACCGGGGAGCTGTTTTTT.

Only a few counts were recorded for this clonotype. CDR3 sequence reads: CGASGSNSYNEQFF. The CDR3 DNA is TGTGGAGCTAGCGGGAGCAATAGTTACAATGAGCAGTTCTTC. This rearrangement joins TRBV28 to TRBJ2-1, with 10 bases fitting TRBD2. This CDR3 contains 14 residues. Germline V gives CDR1 MDHEN, CDR2 SYDVKM.

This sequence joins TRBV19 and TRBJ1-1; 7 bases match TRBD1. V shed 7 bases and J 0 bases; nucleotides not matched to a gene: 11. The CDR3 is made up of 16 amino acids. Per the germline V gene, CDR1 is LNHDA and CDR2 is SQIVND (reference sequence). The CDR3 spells CASTPGTAFLNTEAFF. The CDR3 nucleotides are TGTGCCAGTACCCCCGGGACAGCTTTTTTGAACACTGAAGCTTTCTTT.

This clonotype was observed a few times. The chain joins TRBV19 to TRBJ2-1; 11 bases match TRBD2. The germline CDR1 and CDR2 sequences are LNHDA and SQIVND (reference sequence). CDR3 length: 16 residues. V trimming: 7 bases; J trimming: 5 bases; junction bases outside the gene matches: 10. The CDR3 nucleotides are TGTGCCAGTATCCGGGTAGCGGGAGGGCCCCACAATGAGCAGTTCTTC. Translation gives CASIRVAGGPHNEQFF.

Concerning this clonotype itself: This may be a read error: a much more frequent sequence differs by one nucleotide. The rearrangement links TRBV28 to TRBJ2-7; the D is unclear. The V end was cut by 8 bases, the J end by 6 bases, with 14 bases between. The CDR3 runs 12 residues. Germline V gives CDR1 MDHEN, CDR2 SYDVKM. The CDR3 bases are TGTGCCAGCCGAGAGACCCTCTTCGAGCAGTACTTC. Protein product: CASRETLFEQYF.

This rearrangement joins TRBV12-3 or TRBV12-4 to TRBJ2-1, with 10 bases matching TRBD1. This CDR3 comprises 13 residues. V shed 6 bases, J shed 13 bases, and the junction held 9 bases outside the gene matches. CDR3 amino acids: CASRERDRGPQFF. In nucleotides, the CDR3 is TGTGCCAGCAGGGAAAGGGACAGGGGCCCTCAGTTCTTC.

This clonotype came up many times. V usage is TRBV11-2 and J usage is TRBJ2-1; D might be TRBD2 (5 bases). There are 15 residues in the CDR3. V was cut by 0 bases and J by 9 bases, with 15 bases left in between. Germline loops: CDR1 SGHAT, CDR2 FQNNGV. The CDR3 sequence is CASSLDPRDGIEQFF. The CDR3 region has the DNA TGTGCCAGCAGCTTAGACCCACGAGACGGGATTGAGCAGTTCTTC.

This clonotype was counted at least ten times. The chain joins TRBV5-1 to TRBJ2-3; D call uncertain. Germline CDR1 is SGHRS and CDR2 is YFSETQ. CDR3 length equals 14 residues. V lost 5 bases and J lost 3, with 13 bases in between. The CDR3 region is CASRVESWTDTQYF. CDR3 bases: TGCGCCAGCAGAGTTGAGAGTTGGACAGATACGCAGTATTTT.

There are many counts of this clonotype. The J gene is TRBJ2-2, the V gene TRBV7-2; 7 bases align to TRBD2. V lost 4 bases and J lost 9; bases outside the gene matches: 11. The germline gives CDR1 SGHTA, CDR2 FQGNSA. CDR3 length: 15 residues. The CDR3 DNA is TGTGCCAGCAGCTCAAACGGGGGAGGGCACCGGGAGCTGTTTTTT. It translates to CASSSNGGGHRELFF.

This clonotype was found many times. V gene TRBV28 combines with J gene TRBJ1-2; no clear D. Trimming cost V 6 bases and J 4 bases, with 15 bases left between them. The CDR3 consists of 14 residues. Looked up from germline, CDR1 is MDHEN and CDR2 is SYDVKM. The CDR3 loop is CASRDTKGGYGYTF. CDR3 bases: TGTGCCAGCAGGGATACGAAGGGCGGCTATGGCTACACCTTC.

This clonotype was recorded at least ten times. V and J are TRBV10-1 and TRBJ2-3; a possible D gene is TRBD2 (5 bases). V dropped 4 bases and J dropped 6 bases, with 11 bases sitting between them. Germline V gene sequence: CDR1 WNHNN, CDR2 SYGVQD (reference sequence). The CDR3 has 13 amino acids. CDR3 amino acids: CASSGLARDTQYF. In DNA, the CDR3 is TGCGCCAGCAGTGGGCTAGCTCGCGATACGCAGTATTTT.

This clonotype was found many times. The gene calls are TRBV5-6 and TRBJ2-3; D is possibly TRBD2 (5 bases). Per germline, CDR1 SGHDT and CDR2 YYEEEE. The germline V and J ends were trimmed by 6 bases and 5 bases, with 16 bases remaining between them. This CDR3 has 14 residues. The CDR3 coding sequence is TGTGCCAGCACCCCCTGGCGGGCGGAAGATACGCAGTATTTT. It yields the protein CASTPWRAEDTQYF.

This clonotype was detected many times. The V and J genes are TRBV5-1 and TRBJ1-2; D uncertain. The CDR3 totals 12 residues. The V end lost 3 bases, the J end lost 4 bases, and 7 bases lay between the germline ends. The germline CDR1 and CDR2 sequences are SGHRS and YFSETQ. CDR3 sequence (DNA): TGCGCCAGCAGCTCAGGAATCTATGGCTACACCTTC. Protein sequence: CASSSGIYGYTF.

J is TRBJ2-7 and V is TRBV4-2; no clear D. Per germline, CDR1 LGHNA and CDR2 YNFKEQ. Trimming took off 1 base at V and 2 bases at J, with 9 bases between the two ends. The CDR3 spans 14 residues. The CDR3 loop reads CASSQGDKPYEQYF. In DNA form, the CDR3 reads TGTGCCAGCAGCCAAGGAGACAAGCCCTACGAGCAGTACTTC.

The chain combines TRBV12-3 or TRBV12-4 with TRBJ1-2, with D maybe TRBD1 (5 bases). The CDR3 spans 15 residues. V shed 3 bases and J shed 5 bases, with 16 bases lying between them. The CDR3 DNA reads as TGTGCCAGCAGTTTTAAGGGGAGAGGAATTTATGGCTACACCTTC. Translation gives CASSFKGRGIYGYTF.

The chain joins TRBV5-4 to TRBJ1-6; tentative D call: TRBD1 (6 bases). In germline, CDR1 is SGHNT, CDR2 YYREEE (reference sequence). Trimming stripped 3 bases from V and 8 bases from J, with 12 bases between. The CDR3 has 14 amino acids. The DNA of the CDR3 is TGTGCCAGCAGCTCTCAGGGGTATCATTCACCCCTCCACTTT. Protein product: CASSSQGYHSPLHF. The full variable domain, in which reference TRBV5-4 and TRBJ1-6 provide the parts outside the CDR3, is ETGVTQSPTHLIKTRGQQVTLRCSSQSGHNTVSWYQQALGQGPQFIFQYYREEENGRGNFPPRFSGLQFPNYSSELNVNALELDDSALYLCASSSQGYHSPLHFGNGTRLTVT.

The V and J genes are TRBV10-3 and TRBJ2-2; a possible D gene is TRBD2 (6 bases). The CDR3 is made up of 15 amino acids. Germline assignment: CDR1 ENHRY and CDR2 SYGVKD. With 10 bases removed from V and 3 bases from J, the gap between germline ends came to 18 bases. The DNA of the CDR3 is TGTGCCACCCAAACCGGGGGTACACACACCGGGGAGCTGTTTTTT. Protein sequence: CATQTGGTHTGELFF.

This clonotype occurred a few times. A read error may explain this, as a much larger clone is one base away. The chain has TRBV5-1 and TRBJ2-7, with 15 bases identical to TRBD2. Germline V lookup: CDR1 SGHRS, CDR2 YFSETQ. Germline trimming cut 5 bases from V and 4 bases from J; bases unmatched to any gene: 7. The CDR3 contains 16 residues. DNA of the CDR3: TGCGCCAGCAGTCCCGGGACTAGCGGGAGGACTTACGAGCAGTACTTC. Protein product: CASSPGTSGRTYEQYF.

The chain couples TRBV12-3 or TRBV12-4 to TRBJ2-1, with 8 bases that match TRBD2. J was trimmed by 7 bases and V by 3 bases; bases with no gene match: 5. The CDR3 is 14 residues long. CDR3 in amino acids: CASSFSGGKNEQFF. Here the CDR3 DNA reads TGTGCCAGCAGTTTTTCGGGGGGGAAAAATGAGCAGTTCTTC.

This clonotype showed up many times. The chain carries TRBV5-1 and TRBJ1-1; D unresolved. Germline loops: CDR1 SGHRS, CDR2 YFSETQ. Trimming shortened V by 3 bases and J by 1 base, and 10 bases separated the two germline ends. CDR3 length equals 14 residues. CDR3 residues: CASSSKGPNTEAFF. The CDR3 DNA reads TGCGCCAGCAGCTCAAAAGGGCCGAACACTGAAGCTTTCTTT.

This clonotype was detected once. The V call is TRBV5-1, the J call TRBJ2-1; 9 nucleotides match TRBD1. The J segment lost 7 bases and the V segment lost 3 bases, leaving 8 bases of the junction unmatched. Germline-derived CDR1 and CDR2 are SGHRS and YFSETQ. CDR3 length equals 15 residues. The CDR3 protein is CASSSRSGTGNEQFF. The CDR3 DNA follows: TGCGCCAGCAGCTCGAGATCCGGGACAGGGAATGAGCAGTTCTTC.

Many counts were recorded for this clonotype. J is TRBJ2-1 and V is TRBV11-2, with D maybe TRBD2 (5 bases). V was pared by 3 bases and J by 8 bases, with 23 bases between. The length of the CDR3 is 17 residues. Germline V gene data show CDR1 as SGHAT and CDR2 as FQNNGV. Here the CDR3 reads CASSLRAMGAALDEQFF. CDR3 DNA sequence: TGTGCCAGCAGCTTGCGGGCGATGGGAGCGGCTTTGGATGAGCAGTTCTTC.